These 24 T cell receptor beta chains originate from one sample sequenced in a study of blood T cells in healthy people across ages. Through a sample-barcoded 5' primer and a J-beta primer mix, a second PCR was run for roughly 7 to 11 cycles. TCRdb analysed the 5' RACE reads with MiXCR anew, one entry per CDR3 protein. The sample shows around 600,000 distinct CDR3 sequences, about 45% of them seen only once. The sample was blood. The receptor set was obtained from a man at least 80 years old in good health.

A few counts support this clonotype. This sequence joins TRBV28 and TRBJ2-5, with 7 bases matching TRBD1. V trimming: 7 bases; J trimming: 5 bases; junction bases outside the gene matches: 10. CDR3 length: 14 residues. CDR1 and CDR2 (germline): MDHEN, SYDVKM. The CDR3 spells CASNRQGVTETQYF. The DNA of the CDR3 is TGTGCCAGCAACAGACAGGGAGTTACCGAGACCCAGTACTTC. Filled out from reference TRBV28 and TRBJ2-5, the complete variable domain reads DVKVTQSSRYLVKRTGEKVFLECVQDMDHENMFWYRQDPGLGLRLIYFSYDVKMKEKGDIPEGYSVSREKKERFSLILESASTNQTSMYLCASNRQGVTETQYFGPGTRLLVL.

The chain recombines TRBV29-1 with TRBJ2-1; 9 nucleotides agree with TRBD1. V dropped 7 bases and J dropped 9; count of bases not matched to a gene: 4. Germline loops: CDR1 SQVTM, CDR2 ANQGSEA. The CDR3 is 11 residues long. This chain's CDR3 is CSGDRAGEQFF. The CDR3 DNA is TGCAGCGGGGACAGGGCGGGTGAGCAGTTCTTC.

The chain links TRBV29-1 to TRBJ2-1; 8 bases are a match to TRBD2. Germline values: CDR1 SQVTM, CDR2 ANQGSEA. Unmatched junction bases numbered 4, after V lost 2 bases and J lost 4 bases. This CDR3 is built from 14 residues. The DNA of the CDR3 is TGCAGCGTTGAATTCGGGAGGGCGTACAATGAGCAGTTCTTC. Its translation: CSVEFGRAYNEQFF.

The table lists this clonotype with a few counts. The chain carries TRBV10-3 and TRBJ1-2; D possibly corresponds to TRBD1 (5 bases). Germline V lookup: CDR1 ENHRY, CDR2 SYGVKD. Trimming took off 11 bases at V and 8 bases at J, with 12 bases between the two ends. The CDR3 totals 10 residues. The CDR3 is CAAQGEGYTF. In DNA form, the CDR3 reads TGTGCCGCCCAGGGAGAAGGCTACACCTTC.

There are a few counts of this clonotype. The genes are TRBV7-9 and TRBJ1-4; D uncertain. The CDR3 sequence is 13 residues long. Trimming removed 5 bases from V and 12 bases from J, with 16 bases in between. Germline CDR1 SEHNR, CDR2 FQNEAQ (reference sequence). The DNA of the CDR3 is TGTGCCAGCAGCCCAATGGACTCCGCGGAACTGTTTTTT. This gives the protein CASSPMDSAELFF. Looking up the rest from reference TRBV7-9 and TRBJ1-4 gives the full variable domain: DTGVSQNPRHKITKRGQNVTFRCDPISEHNRLYWYRQTLGQGPEFLTYFQNEAQLEKSRLLSDRFSAERPKGSFSTLEIQRTEQGDSAMYLCASSPMDSAELFFGSGTQLSVL.

The V and J genes are TRBV6-2 or TRBV6-3 and TRBJ2-1; D is undetermined. This CDR3 comprises 15 residues. Deletions cut 1 base from V and 0 bases from J, with 7 bases between. Per the germline V gene, CDR1 is MNHEY and CDR2 is SVGEGT. The CDR3 sequence: CASSYLGSSYNEQFF. DNA of the CDR3: TGTGCCAGCAGTTACTTAGGAAGCTCCTACAATGAGCAGTTCTTC.

This clonotype has only one observation. The rearrangement links TRBV7-2 to TRBJ1-2; D may be TRBD1 (5 bases). This CDR3 contains 15 residues. CDR1 is SGHTA, CDR2 FQGNSA, per germline. V lost 1 base, J lost 3 bases, and 12 bases lay in between. CDR3 DNA sequence: TGTGCCAGCAGCTTAGGGGAGCCAGGGCACTATGGCTACACCTTC. Translation gives CASSLGEPGHYGYTF.

A few counts support this clonotype. The chain uses TRBV29-1 and TRBJ2-5, with 8 positions matching TRBD1. CDR1 is SQVTM and CDR2 is ANQGSEA in the germline V gene. The CDR3 length is 14 residues. V lost 2 bases to trimming and J lost 4 bases; unmatched junction nucleotides: 6. Here the CDR3 reads CSVEPGGAGETQYF. In nucleotides, the CDR3 is TGCAGCGTTGAACCAGGGGGCGCAGGAGAGACCCAGTACTTC.

This clonotype was seen a few times. The rearrangement uses TRBV14 and TRBJ2-4, with D unclear. The tail of the sequence fits TRBJ2-7 better, so the J call may be wrong. Germline CDR1 SGHDN, CDR2 FVKESK. This CDR3 spans 12 amino acids. CDR3 residues: CASSQEVYEQYF. CDR3 sequence (DNA): TGTGCCAGCAGCCAAGAAGTTTACGAGCAGTACTTC.

CDR3 sequence: CSAPSRGGASNEQFF. CDR3 DNA sequence: TGCAGTGCTCCCTCTAGAGGGGGCGCGTCCAATGAGCAGTTCTTC. The V and J genes are TRBV20-1 and TRBJ2-1, with 7 bases aligning to TRBD1. Unmatched junction bases numbered 13, after V lost 5 bases and J lost 6 bases. The CDR3 sequence is 15 residues long. Looked up from germline, CDR1 is DFQATT and CDR2 is SNEGSKA (reference sequence).

The rearrangement links TRBV9 to TRBJ2-7; 9 nucleotides agree with TRBD2. The V gene's germline CDR1 is SGDLS and CDR2 YYNGEE. The CDR3 consists of 15 residues. V shed 0 bases, J shed 7 bases, and the junction held 8 bases outside the gene matches. The DNA of the CDR3 is TGTGCCAGCAGCGTAGGGGGCGGGAGGGCCTTGGAGCAGTACTTC. This sequence encodes CASSVGGGRALEQYF.

This chain uses TRBV5-1 with TRBJ2-1; 11 nucleotides match TRBD2. J was trimmed by 4 bases and V by 4 bases; bases with no gene match: 4. CDR1 is SGHRS, CDR2 YFSETQ, per germline. The CDR3 covers 15 residues. The chain's CDR3 is CASSGGTSGYNEQFF. The CDR3 DNA follows: TGCGCCAGCAGCGGCGGGACTAGCGGATACAATGAGCAGTTCTTC. The full variable domain, in which reference TRBV5-1 and TRBJ2-1 provide the parts outside the CDR3, is KAGVTQTPRYLIKTRGQQVTLSCSPISGHRSVSWYQQTPGQGLQFLFEYFSETQRNKGNFPGRFSGRQFSNSRSEMNVSTLELGDSALYLCASSGGTSGYNEQFFGPGTRLTVL.

The gene calls are TRBV4-3 and TRBJ1-4; D possibly corresponds to TRBD1 (6 bases). This CDR3 is built from 16 residues. Trimming took off 0 bases at V and 5 bases at J, with 13 bases between the two ends. The germline gives CDR1 LGHNA, CDR2 YSLEER. DNA of the CDR3: TGCGCCAGCAGCCAAGATTTTGACAGGAGAAATGAAAAACTGTTTTTT. Its translation: CASSQDFDRRNEKLFF.

Many counts were recorded for this clonotype. The CDR3 spells CASTRTSGSTDTQYF. CDR3 in DNA: TGTGCCAGCACCCGGACTAGCGGGAGTACAGATACGCAGTATTTT. The V call is TRBV6-6, the J call TRBJ2-3; 13 bases map to TRBD2. Trimming at V came to 7 bases and at J to 3 bases, leaving 4 bases not matched to a gene. CDR1 is MNHNY and CDR2 is SVGAGI in the germline V gene (reference sequence). The CDR3 is 15 amino acids.

This clonotype appeared a few times. Mismatch with germline at one junction end may stem from a read error. As DNA, the CDR3 is TGTGCTAGCAGCTTAGTCGGGGAGATGGAGACCCAGTACTTC. As protein: CASSLVGEMETQYF. This chain connects TRBV7-7 to TRBJ2-5; D possibly corresponds to TRBD2 (5 bases). The CDR3 totals 14 residues. Germline V CDR1 and CDR2: SSHAT, FNYEAQ (reference sequence).

The rearrangement links TRBV7-2 to TRBJ2-2; no firm D call. The germline gives CDR1 SGHTA, CDR2 FQGNSA. Trimming removed 1 base from V and 4 bases from J, with 7 bases in between. The CDR3 is made up of 14 amino acids. The CDR3 loop is CASSLGPLTGELFF. CDR3 sequence (DNA): TGTGCCAGCAGCTTAGGTCCCCTCACCGGGGAGCTGTTTTTT.

This chain links TRBV18 with TRBJ2-5; D not resolved. Germline loops: CDR1 KGHSH, CDR2 LQKENI. With 3 bases removed from V and 3 bases from J, the gap between germline ends came to 8 bases. There are 13 residues in the CDR3. CDR3 amino acids: CASSPEVEETQYF. The CDR3 DNA follows: TGTGCCAGCTCACCCGAAGTCGAAGAGACCCAGTACTTC.

J is TRBJ2-5 and V is TRBV29-1, with D possibly being TRBD1 or TRBD2 (5 bases each). CDR1 and CDR2 from the germline V gene are SQVTM and ANQGSEA. This CDR3 has 12 amino acids. The V end was cut by 7 bases, the J end by 11 bases, with 20 bases between. CDR3 amino acids: CSASLRGTGQYF. CDR3 in DNA: TGCAGCGCCAGCCTGAGGGGTACGGGGCAGTACTTC.

The rearrangement uses TRBV7-2 and TRBJ2-3; tentative D call: TRBD2 (6 bases). Looked up from germline, CDR1 is SGHTA and CDR2 is FQGNSA. Deletions cut 7 bases from V and 4 bases from J, with 15 bases between. The CDR3 has 14 amino acids. CDR3: CASTLGGWADTQYF. The CDR3 DNA reads as TGTGCCAGCACTCTCGGGGGTTGGGCAGATACGCAGTATTTT.

A note on this clonotype: A clone one base away is much larger, so this may be a read error. This chain joins TRBV6-5 and TRBJ2-5, with 11 bases identical to TRBD2. There are 19 residues in the CDR3. V lost 2 bases, J lost 3 bases, and 14 bases stayed unmatched. The germline V gene encodes CDR1 MNHEY and CDR2 SVGAGI. CDR3 nucleotide sequence: TGTGCCAGCAGTTACCGGACTAGCGGGCGCCGCAGAGGAAAAGAGACCCAGTACTTC. This encodes CASSYRTSGRRRGKETQYF.

V gene TRBV28 combines with J gene TRBJ2-5; D not certain. The CDR3 runs to 11 residues. CDR1 and CDR2 from the germline V gene are MDHEN and SYDVKM. The germline V and J ends were trimmed by 5 bases and 7 bases, with 8 bases remaining between them. The DNA for the CDR3 is TGTGCCAGCAGTCTCCCGGGGACCCAGTACTTC. It specifies CASSLPGTQYF.

This clonotype appeared a few times. The rearrangement joins TRBV7-2 to TRBJ2-7; 8 bases agree with TRBD2. The germline V gene encodes CDR1 SGHTA and CDR2 FQGNSA. The J segment lost 10 bases and the V segment lost 5 bases, leaving 13 bases of the junction unmatched. This CDR3 has 14 residues. CDR3 sequence: CASSPHSGMWVQYF. DNA for the CDR3: TGTGCCAGCAGCCCCCATAGCGGGATGTGGGTTCAGTACTTC.

The gene calls are TRBV29-1 and TRBJ2-3; 8 bases agree with TRBD2. Germline CDR1 reads SQVTM; CDR2 reads ANQGSEA. The CDR3 extends over 14 amino acids. V shed 6 bases, J shed 1 base, and the junction held 6 bases outside the gene matches. The CDR3 loop reads CSVQPLAGTDTQYF. In nucleotides, the CDR3 is TGCAGCGTCCAACCACTAGCGGGCACAGATACGCAGTATTTT.

This clonotype occurred a few times. The J gene is TRBJ2-1, the V gene TRBV7-6; a possible D gene is TRBD2 (6 bases). V lost 3 bases and J 8 bases, leaving 17 bases between the germline ends. Germline CDR1 is SGHVS and CDR2 is FNYEAQ. This CDR3 contains 15 residues. The CDR3 protein is CASSLGSARGDEQFF. As DNA, the CDR3 is TGTGCCAGCAGCTTGGGGTCTGCCCGCGGGGATGAGCAGTTCTTC.